This TCR beta chain was sequenced during a study of blood T cell repertoires in COVID-19. The CDR3 loop spans 17 amino acids. J gave up 1 base and V 5 bases, and 7 bases lay outside the gene matches. Germline V gene data show CDR1 as SEHNR and CDR2 as FQNEAQ (reference sequence). The data were produced by immunoSEQ multiplex PCR, yet TCRdb's version contains in-frame clones alone and is incomplete. The sample yields about 370,000 clones, around 91% seen once. This sequence was found in a man aged 18 to 30 who had recovered from COVID-19. The V gene is TRBV7-9, the J gene TRBJ2-3, with 12 bases that match TRBD2. Sequencing input: PBMCs or T cells enriched from blood (not recorded which). The CDR3 nucleotides are TGTGCCAGCAGCCTAACTAGCGGGAGGAACGGCACAGATACGCAGTATTTT. Translation: CASSLTSGRNGTDTQYF.